The 2 T cell receptor beta chains presented below share a single source sample, sequenced in a study of blood T cell repertoires in COVID-19. Sequenced by immunoSEQ multiplex PCR; TCRdb stores in-frame clones only, minus some. Of around 100,000 clones detected, roughly 79% appear once; the ten largest clones hold over 10%. The sample taken for sequencing was peripheral blood. The origin of the receptors is a woman in her 70s with acute or convalescent COVID-19.

The rearrangement links TRBV5-1 to TRBJ1-4; D ambiguous. Trimming removed 0 bases at V and 3 bases at J, with 9 bases between. Germline assignment: CDR1 SGHRS and CDR2 YFSETQ. The CDR3 has 15 residues. The CDR3 sequence: CASSLDRAANEKLFF. The CDR3, as DNA: TGCGCCAGCAGCTTGGACCGAGCGGCTAATGAAAAACTGTTTTTT. The variable domain in full, completed from reference TRBV5-1 and TRBJ1-4, reads KAGVTQTPRYLIKTRGQQVTLSCSPISGHRSVSWYQQTPGQGLQFLFEYFSETQRNKGNFPGRFSGRQFSNSRSEMNVSTLELGDSALYLCASSLDRAANEKLFFGSGTQLSVL.

This chain connects TRBV5-1 to TRBJ1-6, with 7 bases identical to TRBD1. The CDR3 runs 14 residues. The V gene end was trimmed by 0 bases and the J gene end by 9 bases; junction bases not matched to a gene: 3. Per the germline V gene, CDR1 is SGHRS and CDR2 is YFSETQ. CDR3 sequence (DNA): TGCGCCAGCAGCTTGGACAGGGGAATTTCACCCCTCCACTTT. This gives the protein CASSLDRGISPLHF.